Listed here are 29 T cell receptor beta chains from one sample, sequenced in a study of human thymus T cells. The assay was immunoSEQ multiplex PCR, and TCRdb's table has in-frame clones only and misses some. In the table there are roughly 86,000 clones, approximately 97% of which are singletons. The thymus tissue came from resections taken during corrective heart surgery. Sequenced material: thymus tissue. The receptor set was obtained from a boy younger than two with a congenital heart defect but otherwise immunologically healthy.

The rearrangement joins TRBV10-3 to TRBJ2-5, with TRBD1 matching 10 bases. V lost 0 bases and J lost 6; bases outside the gene matches: 7. The CDR3 contains 16 residues. The germline V gene encodes CDR1 ENHRY and CDR2 SYGVKD. Written as DNA, the CDR3 is TGTGCCATCAGTGAGTCCCCGACAGGGGGCCTGAAGACCCAGTACTTC. Translating it yields CAISESPTGGLKTQYF.

V is TRBV5-1 and J is TRBJ2-3; 12 nucleotides match TRBD2. V shed 3 bases, J shed 4 bases, and the junction held 18 bases outside the gene matches. This CDR3 has 20 amino acids. CDR1 SGHRS and CDR2 YFSETQ come from the germline V gene. The CDR3 sequence: CASSSNRSGLAGPVADTQYF. In nucleotides, the CDR3 is TGCGCCAGCAGCTCCAATAGATCAGGACTAGCGGGGCCGGTGGCAGATACGCAGTATTTT.

This chain joins TRBV12-2 and TRBJ1-5; TRBD1, the D gene given by the table, was not confirmed from the DNA. TRBV12-2 is recorded as a pseudogene. The CDR3 runs to 17 residues. CDR3 bases: TGTGCAAGTCGCGTCTTCGGCAAGACAGGGGAGGGGCAGCCCCAGCATTTT. Amino acid sequence: CASRVFGKTGEGQPQHF.

This clone has a single count. The V gene is TRBV5-6, the J gene TRBJ2-7, with 12 bases aligning to TRBD1. This CDR3 region has 15 residues. Germline values: CDR1 SGHDT, CDR2 YYEEEE. Losses at the gene ends were 5 bases for V and 5 bases for J; bases not matched to a gene: 8. CDR3 region: CASRRSGTGGHEQYF. The CDR3 DNA is TGTGCCAGCAGGCGTTCCGGGACAGGGGGCCACGAGCAGTACTTC. The variable domain in full, with the rest retrieved from reference TRBV5-6 and TRBJ2-7, is DAGVTQSPTHLIKTRGQQVTLRCSPKSGHDTVSWYQQALGQGPQFIFQYYEEEERQRGNFPDRFSGHQFPNYSSELNVNALLLGDSALYLCASRRSGTGGHEQYFGPGTRLTVT.

V is TRBV28 and J is TRBJ1-2; TRBD1 might be the D (5 bases). The CDR3 covers 15 residues. Germline-derived CDR1 and CDR2 are MDHEN and SYDVKM. V dropped 3 bases and J dropped 5 bases, with 16 bases sitting between them. The CDR3 bases are TGTGCCAGCAGTTTCTTTGGTCGGGGCGCTTATGGCTACACCTTC. It encodes CASSFFGRGAYGYTF.

The CDR3 DNA reads TGCGCCAGCAGCCCCAGAGGGAGGGGACAGTACCAAGAGACCCAGTACTTC. It is translated as CASSPRGRGQYQETQYF. The V and J genes are TRBV5-1 and TRBJ2-5, with D perhaps TRBD1 or TRBD2 (7 bases each). The V end was cut by 4 bases, the J end by 0 bases, with 19 bases between. The CDR3 length is 17 residues. Germline V gene data show CDR1 as SGHRS and CDR2 as YFSETQ. Complete variable domain (other parts from reference TRBV5-1 and TRBJ2-5): KAGVTQTPRYLIKTRGQQVTLSCSPISGHRSVSWYQQTPGQGLQFLFEYFSETQRNKGNFPGRFSGRQFSNSRSEMNVSTLELGDSALYLCASSPRGRGQYQETQYFGPGTRLLVL.

The rearrangement links TRBV10-3 to TRBJ2-7; 9 bases map to TRBD1. The CDR3 totals 17 residues. Germline lookup yields CDR1 ENHRY and CDR2 SYGVKD. After removal of 2 bases from V and 2 bases from J, the junction contained 10 bases not matched to a gene. The DNA for the CDR3 is TGTGCCATCAGTGAGGCGGACAGGGGAAATGCTGCCTACGAGCAGTACTTC. Residues: CAISEADRGNAAYEQYF.

V gene TRBV10-1 combines with J gene TRBJ2-6, with a possible D match to TRBD2 (5 bases). V was trimmed by 3 bases and J by 2 bases, leaving 8 bases between them. This CDR3 has 15 residues. CDR1 and CDR2 from the germline V gene are WNHNN and SYGVQD (reference sequence). CDR3: CASSEWGAGANVLTF. The CDR3 DNA follows: TGCGCCAGCAGTGAATGGGGAGCTGGGGCCAACGTCCTGACTTTC.

The V call is TRBV4-3, the J call TRBJ1-2, with D unclear. The ends were cut back, 2 bases at V and 7 bases at J, with 5 bases in the middle. The CDR3 contains 11 residues. Germline V lookup: CDR1 LGHNA, CDR2 YSLEER. The CDR3, as DNA: TGCGCCAGCAGCCAATGGACTGGCTACACCTTC. It codes for CASSQWTGYTF.

The chain is built from TRBV14 and TRBJ2-1, with a possible D match to TRBD2 (5 bases). Per germline, CDR1 SGHDN and CDR2 FVKESK. The CDR3 spans 16 residues. V lost 0 bases and J lost 9, with 18 bases in between. The CDR3 sequence: CASSQEGMKPGSEQFF. DNA of the CDR3: TGTGCCAGCAGCCAAGAAGGAATGAAACCTGGGAGTGAGCAGTTCTTC.

This clone occurred once. The chain links TRBV6-1 to TRBJ2-7, with 13 bases that match TRBD2. The germline V gene has CDR1 MNHNS and CDR2 SASEGT. V was pared by 4 bases and J by 3 bases, with 12 bases of the junction left unmatched. This CDR3 contains 18 residues. This chain's CDR3 is CASSVKGTSGTPDYEQYF. CDR3 nucleotides: TGTGCCAGCAGTGTAAAGGGGACTAGCGGGACTCCTGACTACGAGCAGTACTTC.

The chain combines TRBV14 with TRBJ1-3; perhaps TRBD1 as D (6 bases). Trimming removed 4 bases from V and 0 bases from J, with 13 bases in between. Per germline, CDR1 SGHDN and CDR2 FVKESK. The CDR3 loop spans 16 amino acids. In DNA form, the CDR3 reads TGTGCCAGCAGCCTAGGAAGGGGGAACTCTGGAAACACCATATATTTT. Its protein product is CASSLGRGNSGNTIYF.

The rearrangement uses TRBV5-8 and TRBJ1-3; 7 nucleotides agree with TRBD1. The CDR3 runs 15 residues. Germline values: CDR1 SGHTS, CDR2 YDEGEE. With 3 bases clipped from V and 3 bases from J, the junction kept 6 bases outside the gene matches. In DNA form, the CDR3 reads TGTGCCAGCAGCTCACGACAGGGAAGTGGAAACACCATATATTTT. This encodes CASSSRQGSGNTIYF.

The gene calls are TRBV5-4 and TRBJ2-1; D possibly corresponds to TRBD2 (7 bases). The V and J ends lost 0 bases and 7 bases respectively, with 14 bases between them. The germline V gene encodes CDR1 SGHNT and CDR2 YYREEE (reference sequence). CDR3 size: 15 residues. The CDR3 DNA is TGTGCCAGCAGCTTGGAACGGAGGGGGGGGAATGAGCAGTTCTTC. Its translation: CASSLERRGGNEQFF. Looking up the rest from reference TRBV5-4 and TRBJ2-1 gives the full variable domain: ETGVTQSPTHLIKTRGQQVTLRCSSQSGHNTVSWYQQALGQGPQFIFQYYREEENGRGNFPPRFSGLQFPNYSSELNVNALELDDSALYLCASSLERRGGNEQFFGPGTRLTVL.

The CDR3 nucleotides are TGTGCCAGCAGCCACGCACGAACCCTCAATGAGCAGTTCTTC. Residues: CASSHARTLNEQFF. The V gene is TRBV7-2, the J gene TRBJ2-1; D remains unclear. The germline V gene has CDR1 SGHTA and CDR2 FQGNSA. V was shortened by 5 bases and J by 6 bases, with 14 bases between the two germline ends. The CDR3 is 14 amino acids. The full variable domain, its missing parts supplied by reference TRBV7-2 and TRBJ2-1, is GAGVSQSPSNKVTEKGKDVELRCDPISGHTALYWYRQSLGQGLEFLIYFQGNSAPDKSGLPSDRFSAERTGGSVSTLTIQRTQQEDSAVYLCASSHARTLNEQFFGPGTRLTVL.

The gene calls are TRBV29-1 and TRBJ2-1; D is uncertain. V was pared by 2 bases and J by 4 bases, with 6 bases between. This CDR3 contains 12 residues. Germline V lookup: CDR1 SQVTM, CDR2 ANQGSEA. CDR3 coding DNA: TGCAGCGTTGAACAGCGTTACAATGAGCAGTTCTTC. Encoded protein: CSVEQRYNEQFF.

The J gene is TRBJ1-1, the V gene TRBV7-9, with 8 bases lining up with TRBD1. The trim removed 0 bases at V and 7 bases at J, leaving 13 bases unmatched. The germline CDR1 and CDR2 sequences are SEHNR and FQNEAQ (reference sequence). This CDR3 has 17 residues. CDR3 sequence (DNA): TGTGCCAGCAGCTTAGCTCAGGGGGCGCTTCAATTAGGTGAAGCTTTCTTT. Its protein is CASSLAQGALQLGEAFF.

This clone was seen a single time. CDR3 nucleotide sequence: TGTGCCAGCAGCTTAGGGACCCTGAGTTGGAATGAGCAGTTCTTC. Its translation is CASSLGTLSWNEQFF. The chain uses TRBV11-3 and TRBJ2-1; D remains unclear. The CDR3 runs to 15 residues. Trimming removed 1 base at V and 7 bases at J, with 14 bases between. Germline loops: CDR1 SGHNT, CDR2 YENEEA.

V gene TRBV18 combines with J gene TRBJ1-1; 7 bases are a match to TRBD1. V was clipped by 6 bases and J by 5 bases; unmatched bases: 6. This CDR3 has 13 residues. Per germline, CDR1 KGHSH and CDR2 LQKENI. CDR3: CASSFQGGTEAFF. CDR3 DNA: TGTGCCAGCTCCTTTCAGGGGGGGACTGAAGCTTTCTTT.

The chain uses TRBV4-1 and TRBJ2-3; D unresolved. Per germline, CDR1 MGHRA and CDR2 YSYEKL. This CDR3 comprises 15 residues. Deletions cut 0 bases from V and 2 bases from J, with 9 bases between. This CDR3 is CASSQDGRFTDTQYF. The CDR3 coding sequence is TGCGCCAGCAGCCAAGATGGCCGGTTCACAGATACGCAGTATTTT.

The genes are TRBV4-3 and TRBJ2-7; maybe TRBD1 (5 bases). V lost 0 bases, J lost 1 base, and 19 bases lay in between. The CDR3 is made up of 18 amino acids. Germline V lookup: CDR1 LGHNA, CDR2 YSLEER. The CDR3 is CASSQDIFRTKFSYEQYF. In DNA form, the CDR3 reads TGCGCCAGCAGCCAAGATATTTTTAGGACAAAATTTTCCTACGAGCAGTACTTC.

CDR3 residues: CASEQGSKVVRVDTQYF. The CDR3 bases are TGTGCCAGCGAACAGGGAAGTAAGGTAGTGAGGGTAGATACGCAGTATTTT. The rearrangement uses TRBV5-5 and TRBJ2-3; a weak D match, TRBD1 (6 bases). Trimming took off 7 bases at V and 5 bases at J, with 26 bases between the two ends. The germline V gene has CDR1 SGHKS and CDR2 YYEKEE (reference sequence). The CDR3 runs 17 residues.

The chain employs TRBV10-3 and TRBJ2-1, with D possibly TRBD2 on 6 matching bases. Germline CDR1 ENHRY, CDR2 SYGVKD. Trimming removed 7 bases from V and 3 bases from J, with 16 bases in between. The CDR3 extends over 15 amino acids. The CDR3 DNA reads TGTGCCATCACGGCTAGCGATGCGGGCTACAATGAGCAGTTCTTC. This encodes CAITASDAGYNEQFF.

This clone was seen just once. This sequence joins TRBV5-1 and TRBJ2-4; D uncertain. The CDR3 is 16 amino acids. The germline CDR1 and CDR2 sequences are SGHRS and YFSETQ. Trimming took off 0 bases at V and 0 bases at J, with 10 bases between the two ends. The CDR3 region is CASSLAGPLAKNIQYF. The CDR3, as DNA: TGCGCCAGCAGCTTGGCCGGACCTCTAGCCAAAAACATTCAGTACTTC. The full variable domain, rest sourced from reference TRBV5-1 and TRBJ2-4, is KAGVTQTPRYLIKTRGQQVTLSCSPISGHRSVSWYQQTPGQGLQFLFEYFSETQRNKGNFPGRFSGRQFSNSRSEMNVSTLELGDSALYLCASSLAGPLAKNIQYFGAGTRLSVL.

The chain uses TRBV21-1 and TRBJ2-3; the listed D gene, TRBD1, was not tested against the DNA. TRBV21-1 has pseudogene status. The CDR3 spans 19 residues. The CDR3 loop is CASSKAANTGTGKGDTQYF. The DNA for the CDR3 is TGTGCCAGCAGCAAAGCGGCAAATACCGGGACAGGGAAAGGAGATACGCAGTATTTT.

This chain joins TRBV6-5 and TRBJ1-6; no reliable D call. CDR1 is MNHEY and CDR2 is SVGAGI in the germline V gene. V gave up 3 bases and J gave up 6 bases, with 9 bases separating them. CDR3 length: 14 residues. The CDR3 nucleotides read TGTGCCAGCAGTTATTCGGGCAGTAATTCACCCCTCCACTTT. Translated: CASSYSGSNSPLHF.

This clone was seen more than once but under ten times. The chain links TRBV4-1 to TRBJ2-2; D unclear. V was trimmed by 2 bases and J by 5 bases, leaving 9 bases between them. The V gene's germline CDR1 is MGHRA and CDR2 YSYEKL. This CDR3 spans 14 amino acids. CDR3 DNA sequence: TGCGCCAGCAGCCAATCTGTGCGGACCGGGGAGCTGTTTTTT. Protein product: CASSQSVRTGELFF.

The CDR3 nucleotides are TGTGCCATCAGTACTGACAGGAGGCTGAGTTCCTACGAGCAGTACTTC. Encoded protein: CAISTDRRLSSYEQYF. This chain connects TRBV10-3 to TRBJ2-7; D perhaps matches TRBD1 (6 bases). The germline V gene encodes CDR1 ENHRY and CDR2 SYGVKD. The V gene lost 5 bases and the J gene lost 1 base, with 18 bases spanning the gap. The CDR3 totals 16 residues.

V is TRBV6-5 and J is TRBJ2-5; D ambiguous. V dropped 0 bases and J dropped 0 bases, with 8 bases sitting between them. This CDR3 spans 15 amino acids. In germline, CDR1 is MNHEY, CDR2 SVGAGI. CDR3: CASSYSPRYQETQYF. CDR3 DNA sequence: TGTGCCAGCAGTTACTCTCCTAGGTACCAAGAGACCCAGTACTTC.